Below, 3 T cell receptor beta chains from the same sample are listed, as sequenced in a study of cytomegalovirus exposure and HLA in healthy donors. Produced via immunoSEQ multiplex PCR; TCRdb's table is partial and in-frame only. The table lists approximately 150,000 clones, approximately 89% of them singletons. The specimen was PBMCs. The receptor source for this set is a man between 18 and 29 years old in good health and CMV-seropositive.

V and J are TRBV27 and TRBJ1-1, with TRBD1 identical over 8 bases. Trimming cost V 4 bases and J 5 bases; bases outside gene matches: 9. The CDR3 runs to 15 residues. CDR1 and CDR2 (germline): MNHEY, SMNVEV (reference sequence). In nucleotides, the CDR3 is TGTGCCAGCAGTTCATACCAGGGGGCAAGGACTGAAGCTTTCTTT. Protein product: CASSSYQGARTEAFF.

This clone was picked up one time. The V gene is TRBV7-6, the J gene TRBJ1-4, with D hard to call. The V end lost 2 bases, the J end lost 4 bases, and 5 bases lay between the germline ends. Germline loops: CDR1 SGHVS, CDR2 FNYEAQ. The CDR3 length is 13 residues. The CDR3 reads CASSLRVNEKLFF. CDR3 sequence (DNA): TGTGCCAGCAGCTTACGGGTTAATGAAAAACTGTTTTTT.

The rearrangement uses TRBV2 and TRBJ2-1, with a tentative D call TRBD2 (5 bases). The V end was cut by 6 bases, the J end by 14 bases, with 11 bases between. The germline CDR1 and CDR2 sequences are SNHLY and FYNNEI. This CDR3 contains 10 residues. In nucleotides, the CDR3 is TGTGCCAGCAGCGGTACTAGTGAGTTCTTC. It yields the protein CASSGTSEFF. Complete variable domain (other parts from reference TRBV2 and TRBJ2-1): EPEVTQTPSHQVTQMGQEVILRCVPISNHLYFYWYRQILGQKVEFLVSFYNNEISEKSEIFDDQFSVERPDGSNFTLKIRSTKLEDSAMYFCASSGTSEFFGPGTRLTVL.